This entry concerns a single T cell receptor (beta chain). This sample was included in a study of blood T cells in healthy people across ages. As for the study in general: Researchers report that template switching captured about one barcoded beta molecule per two T cells.

Primers used in a second PCR of roughly 6 to 12 cycles were a sample-barcoded 5' primer and a J-beta primer mix. A template-switch adaptor containing 12 random nucleotides labeled each cDNA molecule. TCRdb used MiXCR to reprocess the 5' RACE reads, holding one entry per CDR3 protein. The sample lists some 700,000 distinct CDR3 sequences, about a fifth occurring once. This CDR3 is 16 amino acids long. Germline V lookup: CDR1 MGHRA, CDR2 YSYEKL. This sequence originates from a man between 65 and 85 years old in good health. The chain uses TRBV4-1 and TRBJ2-7, with 7 bases aligning to TRBD2. The end of the DNA fits TRBJ2-1 better, so the J call may be wrong. Material: blood. CDR3 region: CASSQDSRGSYNEQFF. CDR3 sequence (DNA): TGCGCCAGCAGCCAAGATTCGCGGGGGAGTTACAATGAGCAGTTCTTC.